The clone carrying this TCR beta chain has just one count. Its matching antigen is unknown. The sample originates from a study of T cells in pancreatic ductal adenocarcinoma. Study results and caveats: Compared with tumor, blood showed more total productive templates and around 8.1-fold more clonotypes. Tumors hold more CD45RO+ effector T cells, which may bias toward lower diversity. No significant tumor-blood clonality difference; means were about 0.11 and 0.072.

Surgery without prior neoadjuvant therapy was the treatment of the selected pancreatic ductal adenocarcinoma patients. Repertoires were generated with immunoSEQ multiplex PCR, while TCRdb's copy carries only in-frame clones and drops some. The profile shows roughly 9,500 clones, roughly 89% of them singletons. CDR1 and CDR2 from the germline V gene are SGHVS and FNYEAQ. This CDR3 is 14 amino acids long. Trimming cost V 8 bases and J 7 bases; bases outside gene matches: 10. The sequenced sample was PBMCs. The chain carries TRBV7-6 and TRBJ1-3, with TRBD1 matching over 8 bases. This clonotype was obtained from a human donor with pancreatic ductal adenocarcinoma. DNA for the CDR3: TGTGCCAGCTCTTGGACAGGGAAGTCGAACACCATATATTTT. As protein: CASSWTGKSNTIYF.